Listed below are T cell receptor beta chains from one sample, sequenced in a study of identical twins. One entry per CDR3 protein results from TCRdb running MiXCR on the 5' RACE reads. The sample holds 600,000 to 700,000 distinct CDR3 sequences; 21% are singletons and the top ten take 4% to 5.5%. These sequences were also reported in another study, on T cells expressing NK-cell markers.

Sequencing input: PBMCs. The source of these receptors is a woman between 18 and 29 years old in good health. Each CDR3 is given with its conserved first and last residue. D genes are given only for firm matches. Clone size appears in some rows only: once, few, many, or a class for an expanded clone.

J gene | clone size | D gene | V gene | CDR3 protein | CDR3 DNA
TRBJ2-7 | NA | TRBD2 | TRBV7-2 | CASSQISGSFYEQYF | TGTGCCAGCAGCCAGATTAGCGGGAGCTTCTACGAGCAGTACTTC
TRBJ1-3 | many | TRBD1 | TRBV29-1 | CSVEARGLGNTIYF | TGCAGCGTTGAGGCCAGGGGGCTTGGAAACACCATATATTTT
TRBJ2-6 | NA | NA | TRBV20-1 | CSARDRRGSGANVLTF | TGCAGTGCTAGAGATCGTAGGGGCTCTGGGGCCAACGTCCTGACTTTC
TRBJ2-3 | few | TRBD2 | TRBV2 | CASSSSGASPDTQYF | TGTGCCAGCAGTTCTAGCGGGGCCTCCCCAGATACGCAGTATTTT
TRBJ2-1 | NA | NA | TRBV18 | CASSPSGAYNEQFF | TGTGCCAGCTCACCTAGTGGGGCCTACAATGAGCAGTTCTTC
TRBJ2-5 | NA | NA | TRBV5-6 | CASSLLWRSQETQYF | TGTGCCAGCAGCTTGCTCTGGCGGAGCCAAGAGACCCAGTACTTC
TRBJ2-1 | NA | TRBD2 | TRBV12-3/TRBV12-4 | CASSFRPGLALNEQFF | TGTGCCAGCAGTTTCCGTCCGGGACTAGCACTTAATGAGCAGTTCTTC
TRBJ2-3 | NA | NA | TRBV20-1 | CSARWGGQRTQYF | TGCAGTGCGAGATGGGGGGGCCAACGAACGCAGTATTTT
TRBJ2-3 | NA | NA | TRBV11-3 | CASSFLSGRADTQYF | TGTGCCAGCAGCTTTTTGAGCGGACGGGCAGATACGCAGTATTTT
TRBJ2-3 | NA | NA | TRBV20-1 | CSALSRTDTQYF | TGCAGTGCCCTAAGCCGTACAGATACGCAGTATTTT
TRBJ2-7 | few | TRBD1 | TRBV12-5 | CASGHLRDSSYEQYF | TGTGCTAGTGGGCACCTTAGGGACAGCTCCTACGAGCAGTACTTC
TRBJ2-5 | many | NA | TRBV29-1 | CSSGWGQETQYF | TGCAGCTCCGGTTGGGGTCAAGAGACCCAGTACTTC
TRBJ1-1 | few | NA | TRBV20-1 | CSARPANWGVQAFF | TGCAGTGCTAGACCAGCGAATTGGGGCGTCCAGGCTTTCTTT
TRBJ2-1 | NA | TRBD2 | TRBV29-1 | CSVVTSGRGSEQFF | TGCAGCGTTGTCACTAGCGGGAGGGGGAGTGAGCAGTTCTTC
TRBJ2-7 | few | NA | TRBV19 | CASSILGVSEQYF | TGTGCCAGTAGTATACTCGGCGTAAGTGAGCAGTACTTC
TRBJ2-1 | NA | NA | TRBV5-1 | CASSLDIGGEQFF | TGCGCCAGCAGCTTGGATATAGGTGGCGAGCAGTTCTTC
TRBJ2-2 | NA | TRBD1 | TRBV3-1 | CASSQGQGANTGELFF | TGTGCCAGCAGCCAGGGACAGGGCGCGAACACCGGGGAGCTGTTTTTT
TRBJ2-5 | few | NA | TRBV10-3 | CAASRPEETQYF | TGTGCCGCTAGTAGACCTGAGGAGACCCAGTACTTC
TRBJ2-7 | NA | TRBD1 | TRBV29-1 | CSAHPGQGYDEQYF | TGCAGCGCTCACCCGGGACAGGGATACGACGAGCAGTACTTC
TRBJ2-1 | NA | NA | TRBV5-6 | CARTSSGNEQFF | TGTGCCCGAACTAGCTCCGGCAATGAGCAGTTCTTC
TRBJ2-5 | NA | NA | TRBV29-1 | CSAAGVSETQYF | TGCAGCGCCGCAGGGGTTTCAGAGACCCAGTACTTC
TRBJ1-3 | NA | TRBD1 | TRBV9 | CASREGRGRGNTIYF | TGTGCCAGCAGGGAGGGCAGGGGGCGCGGAAACACCATATATTTT
TRBJ2-2 | NA | TRBD2 | TRBV11-2 | CASSPTETGLAGMNTGELFF | TGTGCCAGCAGCCCGACGGAAACGGGACTAGCGGGAATGAACACCGGGGAGCTGTTTTTT
TRBJ1-5 | NA | NA | TRBV5-5 | CASSLFASANQPQHF | TGTGCCAGCAGCTTGTTCGCCAGCGCCAATCAGCCCCAGCATTTT
TRBJ2-7 | NA | NA | TRBV23-1 | CASSRPPGNALREQYF | TGCGCCAGCAGTCGACCCCCGGGAAATGCGTTGAGGGAGCAGTACTTC
TRBJ2-7 | NA | NA | TRBV13 | CASSITPSSYEQYF | TGTGCCAGCAGTATAACACCAAGCTCCTACGAGCAGTACTTC
TRBJ2-1 | NA | TRBD2 | TRBV6-1 | CASVGLTAAAEQFF | TGTGCCAGCGTGGGACTAACGGCGGCCGCTGAGCAGTTCTTC
TRBJ2-5 | NA | NA | TRBV7-2 | CASSLGVAPETQYF | TGTGCCAGCAGCTTAGGGGTCGCCCCAGAGACCCAGTACTTC
TRBJ2-1 | NA | TRBD2 | TRBV10-3 | CAISESESGGYNEQFF | TGTGCCATCAGTGAGTCGGAAAGCGGGGGCTACAATGAGCAGTTCTTC
TRBJ2-7 | NA | NA | TRBV2 | CASRGGATGAYEQYF | TGTGCCAGCAGAGGGGGGGCCACTGGGGCCTACGAGCAGTACTTC
TRBJ2-7 | few | TRBD1 | TRBV2 | CASSERGQIPQEQYF | TGTGCCAGCAGTGAACGGGGACAGATCCCCCAGGAGCAGTACTTC
TRBJ2-7 | NA | NA | TRBV9 | CASSGGADYEQYF | TGTGCCAGCAGTGGAGGGGCTGACTACGAGCAGTACTTC
TRBJ2-3 | few | TRBD2 | TRBV20-1 | CSAPGGAQSTDTQYF | TGCAGTGCTCCGGGGGGGGCGCAAAGCACAGATACGCAGTATTTT
TRBJ1-4 | NA | TRBD1 | TRBV7-8 | CASSGPGQSVEKLFF | TGTGCCAGCAGCGGACCGGGACAGAGCGTGGAAAAACTGTTTTTT
TRBJ2-7 | NA | NA | TRBV29-1 | CSAGPAVLEQYF | TGCAGCGCCGGCCCAGCGGTTCTCGAGCAGTACTTC
TRBJ2-5 | NA | NA | TRBV2 | CASTQGGMRETQYF | TGTGCCAGCACCCAAGGGGGGATGCGAGAGACCCAGTACTTC
TRBJ2-7 | once | TRBD2 | TRBV5-1 | CASTSRGGAGYEQYF | TGCGCCAGCACCTCCCGGGGGGGAGCGGGCTACGAGCAGTACTTC
TRBJ1-1 | many | NA | TRBV6-2/TRBV6-3 | CASSQLQPNTEAFF | TGTGCCAGCAGCCAACTACAGCCGAACACTGAAGCTTTCTTT
TRBJ2-3 | NA | NA | TRBV24-1 | CATSDLGRTDTQYF | TGTGCCACCAGTGACCTGGGACGCACAGATACGCAGTATTTT
TRBJ2-7 | many | TRBD1 | TRBV20-1 | CSARRTGPYEQYF | TGCAGTGCTAGAAGGACAGGGCCCTACGAGCAGTACTTC
TRBJ2-1 | NA | TRBD2 | TRBV20-1 | CSARDIPVRLAGGPVYNEQFF | TGCAGTGCTAGAGATATCCCCGTTAGACTAGCGGGAGGGCCTGTCTACAATGAGCAGTTCTTC
TRBJ2-5 | many | NA | TRBV10-3 | CAISADTVLETQYF | TGTGCCATCAGCGCAGATACCGTTCTAGAGACCCAGTACTTC
TRBJ2-5 | NA | NA | TRBV15 | CATSRDRPQETQYF | TGTGCCACCAGCAGAGACAGGCCACAAGAGACCCAGTACTTC
TRBJ2-7 | few | NA | TRBV6-2/TRBV6-3 | CASSLRTDRSGGQYF | TGTGCCAGCAGTTTGCGAACGGACCGCTCCGGTGGGCAGTACTTC
TRBJ2-2 | few | NA | TRBV11-2 | CASSSVRDTGELFF | TGTGCCAGCAGCTCCGTCAGGGACACCGGGGAGCTGTTTTTT
TRBJ1-2 | few | NA | TRBV4-3 | CASSQVAGKESYGYTF | TGCGCCAGCAGCCAAGTCGCAGGGAAGGAGAGCTATGGCTACACCTTC
TRBJ2-3 | NA | NA | TRBV12-3/TRBV12-4 | CASSLGMWGDTQYF | TGTGCCAGCAGTCTCGGGATGTGGGGCGATACGCAGTATTTT
TRBJ2-6 | few | NA | TRBV29-1 | CSVEDLEGANVLTF | TGCAGCGTTGAAGACTTGGAGGGGGCCAACGTCCTGACTTTC
TRBJ2-1 | NA | NA | TRBV6-6 | CASSYWPPEQFF | TGTGCCAGCAGTTACTGGCCCCCTGAGCAGTTCTTC
TRBJ2-2 | NA | TRBD2 | TRBV12-3/TRBV12-4 | CASSPGLARTGELFF | TGTGCCAGCAGTCCGGGACTAGCCCGCACCGGGGAGCTGTTTTTT
TRBJ1-2 | NA | NA | TRBV24-1 | CATPRNLSNYGYTF | TGTGCCACCCCTAGGAATCTCTCCAACTATGGCTACACCTTC
TRBJ1-4 | NA | NA | TRBV3-1 | CASSQEARLEKLFF | TGTGCCAGCAGCCAAGAAGCCAGGCTTGAAAAACTGTTTTTT
TRBJ2-3 | many | NA | TRBV5-6 | CASSFGGAGDTQYF | TGTGCCAGCAGCTTTGGAGGGGCGGGGGATACGCAGTATTTT
TRBJ1-1 | NA | NA | TRBV29-1 | CSVERPRIGITEAFF | TGCAGCGTTGAACGCCCGCGCATTGGGATCACTGAAGCTTTCTTT